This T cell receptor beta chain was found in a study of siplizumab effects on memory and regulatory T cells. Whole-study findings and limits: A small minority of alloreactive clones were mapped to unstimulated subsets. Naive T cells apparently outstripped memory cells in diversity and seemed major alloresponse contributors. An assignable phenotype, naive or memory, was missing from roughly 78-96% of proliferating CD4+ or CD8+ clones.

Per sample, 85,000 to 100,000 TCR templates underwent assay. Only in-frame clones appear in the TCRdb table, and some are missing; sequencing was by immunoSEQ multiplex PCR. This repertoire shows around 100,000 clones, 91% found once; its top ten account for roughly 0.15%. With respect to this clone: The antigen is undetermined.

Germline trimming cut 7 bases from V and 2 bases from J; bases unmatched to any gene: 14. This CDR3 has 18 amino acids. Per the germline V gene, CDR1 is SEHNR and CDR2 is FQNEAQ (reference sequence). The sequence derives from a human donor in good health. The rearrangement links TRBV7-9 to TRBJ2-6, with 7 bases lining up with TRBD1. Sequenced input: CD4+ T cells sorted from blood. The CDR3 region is CASISTGLDLTGANVLTF. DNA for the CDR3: TGTGCCAGCATCTCGACAGGGTTGGATCTTACTGGGGCCAACGTCCTGACTTTC.